Listed below are T cell receptor beta chains from one sample, sequenced in a study of PD-L1 blockade in urothelial cancer. Libraries were prepared by immunoSEQ multiplex PCR; TCRdb keeps only in-frame clonotypes and omits some of them. This table holds roughly 56,000 clones, over 75% found once. The sample in question was PBMCs, obtained around atezolizumab (anti-PD-L1) treatment. The receptor set was obtained from a man in his sixties or seventies with urothelial cancer. CDR3s include the opening cysteine and the closing phenylalanine or tryptophan. Fields, in order: V gene, clone size, J gene, D gene, CDR3 protein. A D gene is named only where the DNA matches it firmly. A clone size is listed for some rows: how often the clone was seen (once, few, many), or a class if it is expanded.

>TRBV15|-|TRBJ2-5|TRBD2
CATSKLAGPGETQYF
>TRBV7-3|-|TRBJ1-1|TRBD1
CASSPLGQGGTEAFF
>TRBV5-6|-|TRBJ2-3|-
CASSVTVSDTQYF
>TRBV29-1|-|TRBJ2-2|-
CSAAGLTGEAGELFF
>TRBV2|once|TRBJ1-2|-
CASGLGLGYTF
>TRBV28|-|TRBJ2-2|-
CASSLAGFLKTGELFF
>TRBV5-1|-|TRBJ1-1|-
CASSFGGENTEAFF
>TRBV7-9|-|TRBJ2-1|TRBD1
CASSRNRGVVNEQFF
>TRBV9|-|TRBJ2-3|TRBD1
CASSDGTGGTDTQYF
>TRBV29-1|-|TRBJ2-1|TRBD2
CSATSGSHNEQFF
>TRBV7-2|-|TRBJ1-3|-
CASSPSGGNTIYF
>TRBV29-1|-|TRBJ2-1|-
CSVEGGAHNEQFF
>TRBV7-2|-|TRBJ2-7|-
CASSLRGTSSYEQYF
>TRBV9|-|TRBJ1-3|-
CASSPRGGGNTIYF
>TRBV28|-|TRBJ2-7|TRBD2
CASSTAGTSGSYEQYF
>TRBV10-3|-|TRBJ1-5|-
CAISEADGGNQPQHF
>TRBV7-2|-|TRBJ2-1|TRBD2
CASTESGNSYNEQFF
>TRBV10-3|few|TRBJ2-1|-
CAISQPDSRSYNEQFF
>TRBV5-6|-|TRBJ1-3|TRBD1
CASSGTGGSGNTIYF
>TRBV6-1|-|TRBJ1-1|TRBD1
CASSGIQGKGEAFF
>TRBV5-8|-|TRBJ1-4|TRBD1
CASSPDRATEKLFF
>TRBV15|-|TRBJ1-2|-
CATSGSTGGRGYTF
>TRBV19|few|TRBJ1-4|-
CASSMLVLNEKLFF
>TRBV7-9|-|TRBJ1-2|TRBD1
CASSEGTGHYGYTF
>TRBV4-1|-|TRBJ2-3|TRBD2
CASSQPRLAGESDTQYF
>TRBV5-1|few|TRBJ2-5|TRBD1
CASTNRGYETQYF
>TRBV27|-|TRBJ2-7|TRBD1
CASRDLPGQGADEQYF
>TRBV6-1|-|TRBJ2-2|-
CASRPLTAGELFF
>TRBV29-1|-|TRBJ1-2|-
CSVAQGHYGYTF
>TRBV5-4|-|TRBJ2-5|-
CASSLVSETQYF
>TRBV10-3|-|TRBJ1-1|TRBD1
CAISESGQGAYTEAFF
>TRBV6-6|-|TRBJ2-1|TRBD2
CASSSHSGKPYNEQFF
>TRBV6-6|-|TRBJ1-1|TRBD1
CASSPWTGPANTEAFF
>TRBV29-1|-|TRBJ2-7|TRBD2
CSVGAGTGREQYF
>TRBV18|-|TRBJ2-1|TRBD1
CASSQMRTGGRDEQFF
>TRBV7-9|-|TRBJ1-1|-
CASSPRMDRAEAFF
>TRBV13|-|TRBJ2-7|-
CASSLDTGAYEQYF
>TRBV20-1|-|TRBJ1-1|-
CSANSEAFF
>TRBV6-5|-|TRBJ2-7|TRBD2
CASSSSGTSDYEQYF
>TRBV7-9|-|TRBJ2-2|-
CASSYLGAGPNTGELFF